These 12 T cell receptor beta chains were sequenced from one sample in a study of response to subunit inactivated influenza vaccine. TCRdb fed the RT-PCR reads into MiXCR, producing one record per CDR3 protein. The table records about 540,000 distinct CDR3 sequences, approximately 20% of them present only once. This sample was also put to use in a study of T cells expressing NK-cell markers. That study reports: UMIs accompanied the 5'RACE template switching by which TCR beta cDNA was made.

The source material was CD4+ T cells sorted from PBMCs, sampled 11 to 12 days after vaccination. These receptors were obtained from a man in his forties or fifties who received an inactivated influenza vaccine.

The CDR3 region has the DNA TGTGCCAGCAGATCCCCTGGACAGGGGGCGGCCGAGCAGTACTTC. It codes for CASRSPGQGAAEQYF. The V call is TRBV28, the J call TRBJ2-7; 11 bases fit TRBD1. The CDR3 loop spans 15 amino acids. V trimming: 6 bases; J trimming: 6 bases; junction bases outside the gene matches: 10. Germline loops: CDR1 MDHEN, CDR2 SYDVKM. Full variable domain (missing parts from reference TRBV28 and TRBJ2-7): DVKVTQSSRYLVKRTGEKVFLECVQDMDHENMFWYRQDPGLGLRLIYFSYDVKMKEKGDIPEGYSVSREKKERFSLILESASTNQTSMYLCASRSPGQGAAEQYFGPGTRLTVT.

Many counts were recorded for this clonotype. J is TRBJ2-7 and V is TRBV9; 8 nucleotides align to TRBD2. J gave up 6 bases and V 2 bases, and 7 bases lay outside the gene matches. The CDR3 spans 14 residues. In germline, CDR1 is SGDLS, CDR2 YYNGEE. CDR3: CASSVGTRGSEQYF. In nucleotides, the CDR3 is TGTGCCAGCAGCGTGGGGACTAGGGGCAGCGAGCAGTACTTC.

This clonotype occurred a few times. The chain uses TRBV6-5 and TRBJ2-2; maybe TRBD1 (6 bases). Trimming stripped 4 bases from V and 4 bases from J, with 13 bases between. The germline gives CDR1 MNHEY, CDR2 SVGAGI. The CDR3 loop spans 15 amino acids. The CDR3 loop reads CASSSWGRRTGELFF. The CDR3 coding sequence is TGTGCCAGCAGTTCCTGGGGGCGTCGCACCGGGGAGCTGTTTTTT.

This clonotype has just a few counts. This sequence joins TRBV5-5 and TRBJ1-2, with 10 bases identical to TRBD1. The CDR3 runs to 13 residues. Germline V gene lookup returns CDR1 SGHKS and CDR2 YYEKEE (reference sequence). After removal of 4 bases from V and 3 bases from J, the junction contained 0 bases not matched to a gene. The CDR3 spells CASSGTGDYGYTF. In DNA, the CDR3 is TGTGCCAGCAGCGGGACAGGGGACTATGGCTACACCTTC.

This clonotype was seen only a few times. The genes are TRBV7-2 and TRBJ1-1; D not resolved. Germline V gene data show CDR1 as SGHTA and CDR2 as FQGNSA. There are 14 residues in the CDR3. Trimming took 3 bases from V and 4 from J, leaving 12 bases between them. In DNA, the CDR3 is TGTGCCAGCAGCTTTTCGTTGCAGAGCACTGAAGCTTTCTTT. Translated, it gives CASSFSLQSTEAFF.

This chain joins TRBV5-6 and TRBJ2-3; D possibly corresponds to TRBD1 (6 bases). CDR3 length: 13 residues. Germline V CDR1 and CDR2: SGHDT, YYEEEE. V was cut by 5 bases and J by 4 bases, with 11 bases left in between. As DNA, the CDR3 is TGTGCCAGCAGGTCCAGGGGCTCAGATACGCAGTATTTT. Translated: CASRSRGSDTQYF.

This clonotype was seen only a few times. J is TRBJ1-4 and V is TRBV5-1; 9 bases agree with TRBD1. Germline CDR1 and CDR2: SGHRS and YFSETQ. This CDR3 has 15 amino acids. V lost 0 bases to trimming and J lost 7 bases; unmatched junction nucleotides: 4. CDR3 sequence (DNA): TGCGCCAGCAGCTTGGTCGGGACAGGGCTTGAAAAACTGTTTTTT. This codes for CASSLVGTGLEKLFF.

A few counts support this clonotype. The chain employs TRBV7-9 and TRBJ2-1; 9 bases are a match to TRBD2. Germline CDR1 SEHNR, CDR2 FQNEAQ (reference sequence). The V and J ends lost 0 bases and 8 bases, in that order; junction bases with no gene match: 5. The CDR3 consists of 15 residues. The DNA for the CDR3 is TGTGCCAGCAGCTTAGCGTTAGCGGGAGTACATGAGCAGTTCTTC. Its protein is CASSLALAGVHEQFF. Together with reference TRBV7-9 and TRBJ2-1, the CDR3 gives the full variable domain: DTGVSQNPRHKITKRGQNVTFRCDPISEHNRLYWYRQTLGQGPEFLTYFQNEAQLEKSRLLSDRFSAERPKGSFSTLEIQRTEQGDSAMYLCASSLALAGVHEQFFGPGTRLTVL.

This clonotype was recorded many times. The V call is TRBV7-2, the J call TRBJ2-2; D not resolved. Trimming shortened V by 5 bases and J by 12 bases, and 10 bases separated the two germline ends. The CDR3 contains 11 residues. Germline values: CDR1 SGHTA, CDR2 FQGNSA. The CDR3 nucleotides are TGTGCCAGCAGCCTTTCCTATAAGCTGTTTTTT. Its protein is CASSLSYKLFF.

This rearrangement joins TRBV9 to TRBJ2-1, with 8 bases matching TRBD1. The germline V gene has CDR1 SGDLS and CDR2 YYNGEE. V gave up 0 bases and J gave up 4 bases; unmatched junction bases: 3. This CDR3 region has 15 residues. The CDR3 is CASSVAGTGYNEQFF. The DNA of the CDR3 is TGTGCCAGCAGCGTAGCCGGGACAGGATACAATGAGCAGTTCTTC.

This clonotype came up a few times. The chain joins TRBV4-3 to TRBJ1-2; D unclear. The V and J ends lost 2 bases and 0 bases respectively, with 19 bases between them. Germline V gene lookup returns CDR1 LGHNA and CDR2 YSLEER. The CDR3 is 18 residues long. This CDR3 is CASSQLGLLGNANYGYTF. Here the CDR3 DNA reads TGCGCCAGCAGCCAACTAGGCCTGTTGGGGAACGCTAACTATGGCTACACCTTC.

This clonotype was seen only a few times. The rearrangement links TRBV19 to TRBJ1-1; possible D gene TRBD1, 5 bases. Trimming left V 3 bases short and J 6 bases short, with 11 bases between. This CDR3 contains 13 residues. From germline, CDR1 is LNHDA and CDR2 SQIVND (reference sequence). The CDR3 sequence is CASSITGSPEAFF. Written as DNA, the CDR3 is TGTGCCAGTAGTATTACAGGTTCCCCTGAAGCTTTCTTT.